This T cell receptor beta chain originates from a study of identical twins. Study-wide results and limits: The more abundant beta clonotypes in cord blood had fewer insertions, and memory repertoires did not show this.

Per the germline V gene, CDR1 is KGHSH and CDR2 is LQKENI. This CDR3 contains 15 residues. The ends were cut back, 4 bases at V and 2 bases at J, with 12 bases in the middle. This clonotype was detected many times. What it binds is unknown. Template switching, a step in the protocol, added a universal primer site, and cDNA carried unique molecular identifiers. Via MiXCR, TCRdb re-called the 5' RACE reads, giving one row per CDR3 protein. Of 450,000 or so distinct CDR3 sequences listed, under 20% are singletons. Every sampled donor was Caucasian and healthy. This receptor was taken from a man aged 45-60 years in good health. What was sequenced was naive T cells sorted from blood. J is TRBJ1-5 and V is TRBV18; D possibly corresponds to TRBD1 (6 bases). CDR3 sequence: CASSLSHRGNQPQHF. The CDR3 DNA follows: TGTGCCAGCTCACTTTCCCACAGGGGCAATCAGCCCCAGCATTTT.